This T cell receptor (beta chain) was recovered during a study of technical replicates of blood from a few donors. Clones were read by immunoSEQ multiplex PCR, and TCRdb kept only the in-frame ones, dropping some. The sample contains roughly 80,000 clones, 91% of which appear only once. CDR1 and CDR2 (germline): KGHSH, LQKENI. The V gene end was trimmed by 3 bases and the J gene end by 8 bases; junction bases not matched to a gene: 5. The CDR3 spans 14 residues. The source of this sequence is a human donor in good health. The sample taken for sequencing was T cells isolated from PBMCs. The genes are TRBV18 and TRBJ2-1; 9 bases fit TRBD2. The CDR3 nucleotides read TGTGCCAGCTCACCTGTATCTAGCGGGGATGAGCAGTTCTTC. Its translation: CASSPVSSGDEQFF.